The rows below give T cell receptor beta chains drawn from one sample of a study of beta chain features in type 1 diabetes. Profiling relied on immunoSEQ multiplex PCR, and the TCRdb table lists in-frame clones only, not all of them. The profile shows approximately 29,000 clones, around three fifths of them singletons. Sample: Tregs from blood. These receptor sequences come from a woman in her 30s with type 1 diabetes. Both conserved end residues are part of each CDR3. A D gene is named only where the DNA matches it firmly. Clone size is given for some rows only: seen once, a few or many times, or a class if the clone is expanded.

CDR3: CASQLAGGIGDTQYF
DNA: TGTGCCAGCCAACTAGCGGGAGGGATCGGAGATACGCAGTATTTT
V: TRBV19
size: few
J: TRBJ2-3
length: 15
D: TRBD2

CDR3: CAWNPGAGADTQYF
DNA: TGTGCCTGGAACCCAGGGGCTGGCGCAGATACGCAGTATTTT
V: TRBV30
size: .
J: TRBJ2-3
length: 14
D: .

CDR3: CASSPRGRYDTQYF
DNA: TGCGCCAGCAGCCCCAGGGGGCGTTATGATACGCAGTATTTT
V: TRBV5-1
size: .
J: TRBJ2-3
length: 14
D: TRBD1

CDR3: CASRPSGTGVHEQYF
DNA: TGTGCCAGCAGGCCCAGCGGGACAGGGGTTCACGAGCAGTACTTC
V: TRBV7-9
size: .
J: TRBJ2-7
length: 15
D: TRBD1

CDR3: CASGRGQGAPGYTF
DNA: TGCGCCAGCGGCCGGGGACAGGGGGCGCCAGGCTACACCTTC
V: TRBV5-1
size: .
J: TRBJ1-2
length: 14
D: TRBD1

CDR3: CASSAQGLSSYNEQFF
DNA: TGTGCCAGCAGCGCCCAGGGACTTAGCTCCTACAATGAGCAGTTCTTC
V: TRBV9
size: .
J: TRBJ2-1
length: 16
D: .

CDR3: CASSQERALRGEQYF
DNA: TGCGCCAGCAGCCAAGAGCGTGCCCTTCGCGGAGAGCAGTACTTC
V: TRBV4-1
size: few
J: TRBJ2-7
length: 15
D: .

CDR3: CASSGPAGVAETQYF
DNA: TGTGCCAGCAGCGGGCCAGCGGGAGTTGCTGAGACCCAGTACTTC
V: TRBV7-9
size: .
J: TRBJ2-5
length: 15
D: TRBD2

CDR3: CASSPPMREGHDEQYF
DNA: TGTGCCAGCAGCCCTCCTATGCGGGAGGGCCACGACGAGCAGTACTTC
V: TRBV7-9
size: .
J: TRBJ2-7
length: 16
D: TRBD2

CDR3: CASSFDRGNTEAFF
DNA: TGCGCCAGCAGCTTTGACAGAGGAAACACTGAAGCTTTCTTT
V: TRBV5-1
size: .
J: TRBJ1-1
length: 14
D: .

CDR3: CASSFQRFSGLEQETQYF
DNA: TGTGCCAGCAGCTTTCAGCGGTTTTCTGGACTAGAGCAAGAGACCCAGTACTTC
V: TRBV5-8
size: few
J: TRBJ2-5
length: 18
D: TRBD2